This T cell receptor beta chain originates from a study of CD8+ T cells in alopecia areata. RNA was isolated and reverse transcribed to cDNA, the sequencing template. Clones were read by immunoSEQ multiplex PCR, and TCRdb kept only the in-frame ones, dropping some. Seen here are around 100,000 clones, 44% observed once, and the top ten hold around 18%. The CDR3 has 13 amino acids. Germline V gene sequence: CDR1 MNHNS, CDR2 SASEGT. Trimming stripped 7 bases from V and 4 bases from J, with 11 bases between. Findings and caveats of the study: One nonresponder makes the tie between baseline CD8+ expansion and response uncertain. Persistence in scalp and blood during tofacitinib was observed for many expanded lesional clones. Sharing of TCRs across patients appeared less clear than in mice, possibly for HLA-related reasons.

This sample's treatment: oral pan-JAK inhibitor, 5-10 mg twice daily. This clone turned up a few times. Its antigen is as yet unknown. This clonotype was sampled from a human donor with alopecia areata. The specimen comprised CD8+ T cells sorted from blood, sampled at week 24, from a patient treated with tofacitinib. This chain uses TRBV6-1 with TRBJ1-5; D not certain. The CDR3 loop reads CASNRVGNQPQHF. Here the CDR3 DNA reads TGTGCCAGCAATCGGGTAGGGAATCAGCCCCAGCATTTT.